This T cell receptor beta chain was profiled in a study of OX40 agonist ivuxolimab in advanced cancers. Study findings and constraints: In the expanded peripheral T cells, antigen specificity was never determined.

For this clone: The antigen is not known.

The data were produced by immunoSEQ multiplex PCR, yet TCRdb's version contains in-frame clones alone and is incomplete. The sample holds tens of thousands of clones; nearly 90% are singletons and the top ten take approximately 45%. V was clipped by 4 bases and J by 5 bases, with 8 bases between them. Per the germline V gene, CDR1 is DFQATT and CDR2 is SNEGSKA (reference sequence). This CDR3 has 11 residues. This TCR came from an adult with an advanced solid tumor such as melanoma, head and neck, liver or kidney cancer. The rearrangement links TRBV20-1 to TRBJ1-2; D is ambiguous. Source: CD4+ or CD8+ T cells sorted from blood, taken in a trial of the OX40 agonist ivuxolimab. The CDR3, as DNA: TGCAGTGCTACAGGACGGTATGGCTACACCTTC. Its protein is CSATGRYGYTF.